The 12 T cell receptor beta chains in this list originate from one sample, sequenced in a study of T cell responses to AZD1222 COVID-19 vaccine. The protocol was immunoSEQ multiplex PCR, while the TCRdb copy is restricted to in-frame clones and leaves out a portion. The sample carries under 95,000 clones, roughly 90% recorded once. Sequenced here: peripheral blood, sampled 28 days after the second AZD1222 dose. The origin of the receptors is an adult who received the AZD1222 COVID-19 vaccine.

The chain has TRBV19 and TRBJ2-7; the D is unclear. V gave up 3 bases and J gave up 2 bases, with 14 bases separating them. This CDR3 is 15 amino acids long. Germline values: CDR1 LNHDA, CDR2 SQIVND (reference sequence). CDR3 loop: CASSMKTARPYEQYF. Written as DNA, the CDR3 is TGTGCCAGTAGTATGAAAACGGCCCGCCCCTACGAGCAGTACTTC.

The chain employs TRBV11-2 and TRBJ1-4; 9 nucleotides line up with TRBD1. The germline gives CDR1 SGHAT, CDR2 FQNNGV. CDR3 length: 17 amino acids. The trim removed 1 base at V and 0 bases at J, leaving 3 bases unmatched. The CDR3 region is CASSLGQGGPTNEKLFF. Written as DNA, the CDR3 is TGTGCCAGCAGCTTAGGACAGGGGGGACCAACTAATGAAAAACTGTTTTTT.

The chain is built from TRBV5-1 and TRBJ2-3, with D unclear. CDR1 and CDR2 (germline): SGHRS, YFSETQ. V shed 3 bases and J shed 3 bases, with 14 bases lying between them. The CDR3 totals 15 residues. Here the CDR3 reads CASSSEPRKTDTQYF. The CDR3 DNA sequence: TGCGCCAGCAGCTCCGAACCACGCAAAACAGATACGCAGTATTTT.

This clone was counted only a few times. The genes are TRBV5-1 and TRBJ2-7; D is possibly TRBD1 (5 bases). The CDR3 spans 14 residues. V was pared by 4 bases and J by 5 bases, with 16 bases between. CDR1 is SGHRS, CDR2 YFSETQ, per germline. CDR3: CASSPLRTNHEQYF. The DNA for the CDR3 is TGCGCCAGCAGCCCCCTCCGGACAAACCACGAGCAGTACTTC.

This clone was seen just once. The rearrangement joins TRBV7-9 to TRBJ1-2; TRBD1 is a possible D gene (6 bases). CDR3 size: 15 residues. Trimming pared 1 base from V and 4 bases from J, leaving 13 bases between. The germline V gene encodes CDR1 SEHNR and CDR2 FQNEAQ (reference sequence). The CDR3: CASSLGQGFVYGYTF. The DNA of the CDR3 is TGTGCCAGCAGCTTAGGGCAGGGGTTTGTCTATGGCTACACCTTC.

The rearrangement joins TRBV5-4 to TRBJ1-4, with D tentatively TRBD1 (6 bases). V was clipped by 4 bases and J by 5 bases, with 15 bases between them. This CDR3 spans 15 amino acids. Germline-derived CDR1 and CDR2 are SGHNT and YYREEE (reference sequence). For the CDR3, the DNA is TGTGCCAGCAGCCCGCGGGGGGCTGGCAATGAAAAACTGTTTTTT. Its translation: CASSPRGAGNEKLFF. Complete variable domain (other parts from reference TRBV5-4 and TRBJ1-4): ETGVTQSPTHLIKTRGQQVTLRCSSQSGHNTVSWYQQALGQGPQFIFQYYREEENGRGNFPPRFSGLQFPNYSSELNVNALELDDSALYLCASSPRGAGNEKLFFGSGTQLSVL.

The DNA of the CDR3 is TGTGCCAGTATCCCCGGGACAACGAACACCGGGGAGCTGTTTTTT. This encodes CASIPGTTNTGELFF. V usage is TRBV19 and J usage is TRBJ2-2; TRBD1 is a possible D gene (6 bases). V dropped 7 bases and J dropped 0 bases, with 12 bases sitting between them. The CDR3 spans 15 residues. Per germline, CDR1 LNHDA and CDR2 SQIVND (reference sequence). Filled out from reference TRBV19 and TRBJ2-2, the complete variable domain reads DGGITQSPKYLFRKEGQNVTLSCEQNLNHDAMYWYRQDPGQGLRLIYYSQIVNDFQKGDIAEGYSVSREKKESFPLTVTSAQKNPTAFYLCASIPGTTNTGELFFGEGSRLTVL.

The V and J genes are TRBV30 and TRBJ2-7; the D is unclear. This CDR3 spans 17 amino acids. V gave up 0 bases and J gave up 1 base, with 19 bases separating them. The germline V gene encodes CDR1 GTSNPN and CDR2 SVGIG (reference sequence). CDR3 loop: CAWSVLPDAYGSYEQYF. The CDR3 DNA is TGTGCCTGGAGTGTGCTTCCGGACGCGTATGGGTCCTACGAGCAGTACTTC.

This clone has a handful of counts. The chain uses TRBV19 and TRBJ1-4; 10 bases are shared with TRBD1. V was clipped by 8 bases and J by 7 bases; unmatched bases: 13. CDR1 LNHDA and CDR2 SQIVND come from the germline V gene (reference sequence). CDR3 length: 16 residues. CDR3 sequence reads: CASLPRYRDRGEKLFF. CDR3 in DNA: TGTGCCAGTCTCCCCCGTTACCGGGACAGGGGTGAAAAACTGTTTTTT.

This chain joins TRBV4-1 and TRBJ1-1; D unclear. Germline loops: CDR1 MGHRA, CDR2 YSYEKL. Trimming stripped 1 base from V and 6 bases from J, with 9 bases between. CDR3 length equals 13 residues. The CDR3 coding sequence is TGCGCCAGCAGCCAAGCCAGGTTAGCTGAAGCTTTCTTT. Residues: CASSQARLAEAFF.

The gene calls are TRBV29-1 and TRBJ1-2; D ambiguous. The germline V gene encodes CDR1 SQVTM and CDR2 ANQGSEA. The CDR3 spans 10 residues. The V end lost 7 bases, the J end lost 8 bases, and 11 bases lay between the germline ends. The CDR3 DNA sequence: TGCAGCGCCTCCCCGGGCGGCTACACCTTC. This encodes CSASPGGYTF.

The rearrangement joins TRBV19 to TRBJ1-1, with a weak D call TRBD1 (6 bases). CDR3 length: 13 amino acids. The germline gives CDR1 LNHDA, CDR2 SQIVND (reference sequence). V dropped 6 bases and J dropped 2 bases, with 10 bases sitting between them. This CDR3 reads CASSTGTNTEAFF. CDR3 bases: TGTGCCAGTAGCACAGGGACAAACACTGAAGCTTTCTTT.